This TCR beta chain was observed in a study of OX40 agonist ivuxolimab in advanced cancers. Looking at the study overall: Averaging about 60 years in age, with a range of roughly 20 to 80, the cohort was 80% to 90% male.

Trimming removed 6 bases from V and 3 bases from J, with 11 bases in between. CDR1 is MNHEY, CDR2 SVGAGI, per germline. The CDR3 spans 14 residues. Sequencing was performed with immunoSEQ multiplex PCR; in TCRdb, only in-frame clones are kept and a portion is missing. The sample shows 70,000 to 95,000 clones, around 92% of them seen only once. The chain employs TRBV6-5 and TRBJ2-2; D is undetermined. The source material was CD4+ or CD8+ T cells sorted from blood, sampled in a trial of the OX40 agonist ivuxolimab. This sequence originates from an adult with an advanced solid tumor such as melanoma, head and neck, liver or kidney cancer. In DNA form, the CDR3 reads TGTGCCAGCAGCAAAGGGCCCGACACCGGGGAGCTGTTTTTT. Translating gives CASSKGPDTGELFF.